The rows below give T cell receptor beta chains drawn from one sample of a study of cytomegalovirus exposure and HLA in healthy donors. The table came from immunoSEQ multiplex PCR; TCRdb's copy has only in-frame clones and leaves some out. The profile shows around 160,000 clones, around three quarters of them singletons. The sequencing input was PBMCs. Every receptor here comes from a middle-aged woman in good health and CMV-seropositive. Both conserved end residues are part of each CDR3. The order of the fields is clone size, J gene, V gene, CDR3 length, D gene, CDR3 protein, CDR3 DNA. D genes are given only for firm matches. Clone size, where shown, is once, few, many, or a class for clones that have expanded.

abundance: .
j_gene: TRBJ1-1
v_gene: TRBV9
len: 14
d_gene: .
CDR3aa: CASSVGGGDTEAFF
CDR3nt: TGTGCCAGCAGCGTAGGCGGGGGAGACACTGAAGCTTTCTTT

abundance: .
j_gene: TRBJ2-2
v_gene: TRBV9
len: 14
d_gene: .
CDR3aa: CASSVRVDTGELFF
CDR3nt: TGTGCCAGCAGCGTCCGAGTGGACACCGGGGAGCTGTTTTTT

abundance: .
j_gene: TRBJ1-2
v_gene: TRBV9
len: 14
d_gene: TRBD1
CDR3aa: CASSLPGTGRGYTF
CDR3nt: TGTGCCAGCAGCCTCCCGGGGACAGGGCGCGGCTACACCTTC

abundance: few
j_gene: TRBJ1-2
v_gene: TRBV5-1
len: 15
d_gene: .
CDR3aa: CASSMPGIGDYGYTF
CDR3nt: TGCGCCAGCAGCATGCCGGGCATAGGGGACTATGGCTACACCTTC

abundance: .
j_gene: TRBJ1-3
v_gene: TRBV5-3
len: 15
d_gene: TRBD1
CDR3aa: CARSHGTGSGNTIYF
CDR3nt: TGTGCCAGAAGCCACGGGACAGGTTCTGGAAACACCATATATTTT

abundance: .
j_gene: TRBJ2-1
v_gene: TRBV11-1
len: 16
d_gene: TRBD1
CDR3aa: CASTDPGQGGYNEQFF
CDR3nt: TGTGCCAGCACCGACCCGGGACAGGGTGGTTACAATGAGCAGTTCTTC

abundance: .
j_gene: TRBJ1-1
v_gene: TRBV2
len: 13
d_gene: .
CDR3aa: CASSDEVNTEAFF
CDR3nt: TGTGCCAGCAGTGATGAGGTGAACACTGAAGCTTTCTTT

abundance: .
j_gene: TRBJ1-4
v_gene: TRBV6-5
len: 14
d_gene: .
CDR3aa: CASSYLSGREKLFF
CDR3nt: TGTGCCAGCAGTTACTTAAGCGGGAGAGAAAAACTGTTTTTT

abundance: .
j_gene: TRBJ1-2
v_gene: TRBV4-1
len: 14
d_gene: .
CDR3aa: CASSQGIPAGGYTF
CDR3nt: TGCGCCAGCAGCCAAGGGATCCCGGCGGGTGGCTACACCTTC

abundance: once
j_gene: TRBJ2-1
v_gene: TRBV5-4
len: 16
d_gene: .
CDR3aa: CASSAVGRNSYNEQFF
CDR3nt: TGTGCCAGCAGCGCGGTTGGCCGAAACTCCTACAATGAGCAGTTCTTC

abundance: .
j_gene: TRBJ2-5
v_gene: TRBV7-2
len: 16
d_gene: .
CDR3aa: CASSWGRGGRQETQYF
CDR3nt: TGTGCCAGCAGCTGGGGTAGGGGGGGGCGTCAGGAGACCCAGTACTTC

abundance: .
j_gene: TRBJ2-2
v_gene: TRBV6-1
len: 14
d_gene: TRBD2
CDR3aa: CASRSGEATGELFF
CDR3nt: TGTGCCAGCCGGAGCGGGGAAGCCACCGGGGAGCTGTTTTTT

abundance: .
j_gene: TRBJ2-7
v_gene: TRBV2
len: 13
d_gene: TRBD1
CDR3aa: CASRQGGTYEQYF
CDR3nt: TGTGCCAGTAGACAGGGGGGGACCTACGAGCAGTACTTC

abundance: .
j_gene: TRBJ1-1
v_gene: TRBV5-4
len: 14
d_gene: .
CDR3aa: CASSLPTGNTEAFF
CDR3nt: TGTGCCAGCAGCTTACCTACAGGGAACACTGAAGCTTTCTTT

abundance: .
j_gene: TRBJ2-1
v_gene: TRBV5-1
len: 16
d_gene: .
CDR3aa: CASSLEGEGSYNEQFF
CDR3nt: TGCGCCAGCAGCTTGGAGGGTGAGGGCTCCTACAATGAGCAGTTCTTC

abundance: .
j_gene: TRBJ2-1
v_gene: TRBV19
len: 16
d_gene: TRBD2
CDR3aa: CATDQRGQWTYNEQFF
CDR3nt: TGTGCCACCGACCAGCGGGGGCAGTGGACCTACAATGAGCAGTTCTTC

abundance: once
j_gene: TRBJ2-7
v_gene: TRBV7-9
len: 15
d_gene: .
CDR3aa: CASSPPPGHLFEQYF
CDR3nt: TGTGCCAGCAGCCCGCCCCCGGGACACCTTTTCGAGCAGTACTTC

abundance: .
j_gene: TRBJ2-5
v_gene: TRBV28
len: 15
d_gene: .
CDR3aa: CASSLNRGGQETQYF
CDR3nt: TGTGCCAGCAGTTTAAACAGGGGGGGTCAAGAGACCCAGTACTTC

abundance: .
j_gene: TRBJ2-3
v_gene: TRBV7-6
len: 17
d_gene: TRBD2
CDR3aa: CASSRDPPAGGTDTQYF
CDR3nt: TGTGCCAGCAGCCGAGACCCCCCTGCGGGGGGCACAGATACGCAGTATTTT

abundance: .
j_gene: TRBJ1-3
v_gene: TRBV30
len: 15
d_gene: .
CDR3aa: CAWSVLRTAGNTIYF
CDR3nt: TGTGCCTGGAGTGTTCTTCGGACAGCTGGAAACACCATATATTTT

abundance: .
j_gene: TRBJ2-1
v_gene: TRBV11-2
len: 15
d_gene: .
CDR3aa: CASSLEAGSFPGQFF
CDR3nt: TGTGCCAGCAGCTTAGAGGCGGGGTCTTTCCCCGGGCAGTTCTTC

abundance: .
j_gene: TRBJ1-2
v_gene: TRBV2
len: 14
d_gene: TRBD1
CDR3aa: CASSEWTGVGGYTF
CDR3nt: TGTGCCAGCAGTGAATGGACAGGGGTGGGTGGCTACACCTTC

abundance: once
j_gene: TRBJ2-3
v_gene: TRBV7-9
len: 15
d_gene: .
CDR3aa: CASSLEGGDTDTQYF
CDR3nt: TGTGCCAGCAGCTTAGAAGGGGGGGATACAGATACGCAGTATTTT

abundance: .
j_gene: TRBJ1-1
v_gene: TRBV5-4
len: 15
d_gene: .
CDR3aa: CASSPQQVLNTEAFF
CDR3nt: TGTGCCAGCAGCCCGCAACAGGTCCTGAACACTGAAGCTTTCTTT

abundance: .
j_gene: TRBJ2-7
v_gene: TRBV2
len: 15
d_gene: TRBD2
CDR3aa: CASSASYGGAYEQYF
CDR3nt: TGTGCCAGCAGTGCGTCCTACGGGGGGGCCTACGAGCAGTACTTC

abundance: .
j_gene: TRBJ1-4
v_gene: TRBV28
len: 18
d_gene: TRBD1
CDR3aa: CASSFRRRGTGVNEKLFF
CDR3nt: TGTGCCAGCAGTTTCCGTCGTAGAGGGACAGGCGTTAATGAAAAACTGTTTTTT

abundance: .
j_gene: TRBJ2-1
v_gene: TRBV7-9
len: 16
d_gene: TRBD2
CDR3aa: CASSYSGTSATNEQFF
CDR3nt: TGTGCCAGCAGCTATTCCGGGACTAGCGCCACCAATGAGCAGTTCTTC

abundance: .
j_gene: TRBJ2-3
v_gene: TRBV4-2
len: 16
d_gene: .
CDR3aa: CASSQGNGGLGDTQYF
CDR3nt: TGTGCCAGCAGCCAAGGGAACGGGGGGCTAGGAGATACGCAGTATTTT